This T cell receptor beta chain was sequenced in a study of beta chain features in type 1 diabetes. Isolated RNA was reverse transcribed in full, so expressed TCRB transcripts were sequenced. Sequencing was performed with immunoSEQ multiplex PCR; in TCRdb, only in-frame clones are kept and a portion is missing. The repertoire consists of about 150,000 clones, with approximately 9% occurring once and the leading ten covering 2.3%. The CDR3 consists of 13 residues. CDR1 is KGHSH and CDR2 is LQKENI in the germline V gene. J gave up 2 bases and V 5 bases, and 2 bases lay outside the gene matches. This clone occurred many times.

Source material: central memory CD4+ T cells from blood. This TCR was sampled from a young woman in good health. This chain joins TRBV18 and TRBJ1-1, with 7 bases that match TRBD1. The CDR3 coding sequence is TGTGCCAGCTCAACAGGGGAAAACACTGAAGCTTTCTTT. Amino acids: CASSTGENTEAFF.